What follows are 29 T cell receptor beta chains derived from one specimen sequenced in a study of OX40 agonist ivuxolimab in advanced cancers. The repertoire was sequenced with immunoSEQ multiplex PCR; TCRdb's copy has only in-frame clones and lacks some. Among 100,000 to 110,000 clones, 89% were seen once, and the ten largest hold 0.16%. Specimen: CD4+ or CD8+ T cells sorted from blood, collected in a trial of the OX40 agonist ivuxolimab. These TCRs come from an adult with an advanced solid tumor such as melanoma, head and neck, liver or kidney cancer.

The V gene is TRBV19, the J gene TRBJ2-7; a weak D match, TRBD1 (6 bases). Germline values: CDR1 LNHDA, CDR2 SQIVND (reference sequence). The CDR3 runs 13 residues. Trimming stripped 5 bases from V and 4 bases from J, with 12 bases between. In nucleotides, the CDR3 is TGTGCCAGTAGTCCTACAGGGTCATACGAGCAGTACTTC. This gives the protein CASSPTGSYEQYF.

V is TRBV6-5 and J is TRBJ2-1; D perhaps matches TRBD1 (6 bases). Germline V gene data show CDR1 as MNHEY and CDR2 as SVGAGI. The CDR3 runs 15 residues. The V end lost 6 bases, the J end lost 3 bases, and 15 bases lay between the germline ends. The CDR3 protein is CASSLRQVDYNEQFF. In nucleotides, the CDR3 is TGTGCCAGCAGCTTAAGACAGGTTGACTACAATGAGCAGTTCTTC.

This chain connects TRBV6-1 to TRBJ2-5; 7 nucleotides agree with TRBD1. Trimming removed 5 bases from V and 5 bases from J; junction bases left unmatched: 11. The CDR3 has 15 amino acids. Germline V lookup: CDR1 MNHNS, CDR2 SASEGT. The CDR3 DNA is TGTGCCAGCAGTCAATTACAGGGGCTAGGGGAGACCCAGTACTTC. It is translated as CASSQLQGLGETQYF.

This clone was counted once. The chain couples TRBV6-5 to TRBJ1-2, with 7 bases matching TRBD1. This CDR3 is 13 amino acids long. V gave up 7 bases and J gave up 3 bases; unmatched junction bases: 5. Germline CDR1 and CDR2: MNHEY and SVGAGI. The CDR3 is CASNSGGDYGYTF. The CDR3 DNA reads as TGTGCCAGCAATTCAGGGGGGGACTATGGCTACACCTTC.

The chain couples TRBV28 to TRBJ2-1; TRBD2 aligns across 8 bases. With 6 bases clipped from V and 12 bases from J, the junction kept 4 bases outside the gene matches. The CDR3 extends over 11 amino acids. Germline V gene data show CDR1 as MDHEN and CDR2 as SYDVKM. The CDR3 is CASSSGTRQFF. The CDR3, as DNA: TGTGCCAGCAGCTCGGGGACTAGGCAGTTCTTC.

The chain uses TRBV6-1 and TRBJ1-3; no clear D. The CDR3 is made up of 13 amino acids. CDR1 MNHNS and CDR2 SASEGT come from the germline V gene. V lost 2 bases and J 8 bases, leaving 10 bases between the germline ends. DNA of the CDR3: TGTGCCAGCAGTGAACTGAGGGCGGACACCATATATTTT. Protein: CASSELRADTIYF.

This sequence joins TRBV30 and TRBJ2-3; TRBD2 might be the D (7 bases). CDR1 GTSNPN and CDR2 SVGIG come from the germline V gene (reference sequence). V was cut by 8 bases and J by 1 base, with 19 bases left in between. The CDR3 is 15 amino acids. The CDR3 DNA follows: TGTGCCCACCAAGGGGGAGGGCCGGGCACAGATACGCAGTATTTT. It specifies CAHQGGGPGTDTQYF.

CDR3 sequence reads: CASSVEVAGGPTDTQYF. Here the CDR3 DNA reads TGTGCCAGCAGCGTAGAGGTAGCGGGGGGGCCCACAGATACGCAGTATTTT. The J gene is TRBJ2-3, the V gene TRBV9; 11 bases fit TRBD2. Germline V gives CDR1 SGDLS, CDR2 YYNGEE. V dropped 0 bases and J dropped 2; count of bases not matched to a gene: 5. The CDR3 is made up of 17 amino acids.

The gene calls are TRBV5-6 and TRBJ2-2, with 7 bases aligning to TRBD1. The CDR3 has 17 residues. From germline, CDR1 is SGHDT and CDR2 YYEEEE. V lost 0 bases and J lost 4; bases outside the gene matches: 9. The CDR3 nucleotides read TGTGCCAGCAGCTTGGCCCTAGGGGGCATGGGCACCGGGGAGCTGTTTTTT. This sequence encodes CASSLALGGMGTGELFF.

The V and J genes are TRBV23-1 and TRBJ1-1; maybe TRBD1 (5 bases). TRBV23-1 carries the ORF label, with uncertain function. The CDR3 totals 16 residues. V was shortened by 2 bases and J by 1 base, with 14 bases between the two germline ends. In DNA form, the CDR3 reads TGCGCCAGCAGTCAAAAGAAACAGGCCCAGAACACTGAAGCTTTCTTT. This encodes CASSQKKQAQNTEAFF.

The rearrangement uses TRBV6-5 and TRBJ2-7; a possible D gene is TRBD1 (5 bases). V was shortened by 2 bases and J by 2 bases, with 7 bases between the two germline ends. The CDR3 loop spans 13 amino acids. The germline V gene has CDR1 MNHEY and CDR2 SVGAGI. CDR3 sequence reads: CASSYQGPYEQYF. CDR3 DNA: TGTGCCAGCAGTTACCAGGGCCCCTACGAGCAGTACTTC.

The rearrangement joins TRBV10-3 to TRBJ2-1; 11 bases align to TRBD2. From germline, CDR1 is ENHRY and CDR2 SYGVKD. Trimming at V came to 2 bases and at J to 2 bases, leaving 5 bases not matched to a gene. The CDR3 consists of 17 residues. CDR3 protein: CAISERTSGPTYNEQFF. CDR3 coding DNA: TGTGCCATCAGTGAGAGGACTAGCGGGCCTACCTACAATGAGCAGTTCTTC.

This chain joins TRBV7-8 and TRBJ2-5; perhaps TRBD2 as D (5 bases). Germline CDR1 and CDR2: SGHVS and FQNEAQ. The CDR3 runs 14 residues. The V end lost 2 bases, the J end lost 5 bases, and 12 bases lay between the germline ends. In nucleotides, the CDR3 is TGTGCCAGCAGCTTACGGGGAAGCAGGGAGACCCAGTACTTC. Protein product: CASSLRGSRETQYF.

The chain recombines TRBV27 with TRBJ2-5, with TRBD1 matching 8 bases. The CDR3 has 17 residues. V lost 8 bases, J lost 4 bases, and 18 bases stayed unmatched. Germline lookup yields CDR1 MNHEY and CDR2 SMNVEV (reference sequence). The CDR3 loop reads CASAPDRGLRFGETQYF. CDR3 in DNA: TGTGCCAGCGCCCCCGACAGGGGCCTTCGCTTTGGAGAGACCCAGTACTTC.

The chain recombines TRBV6-1 with TRBJ1-3; no reliable D call. Between the trimmed V and J ends, which lost 6 bases and 1 base, there was a span of 4 bases. The germline V gene has CDR1 MNHNS and CDR2 SASEGT. This CDR3 region has 12 residues. The CDR3 sequence is CASRGSGNTIYF. The CDR3 region has the DNA TGTGCCAGCAGGGGTTCTGGAAACACCATATATTTT.

This chain connects TRBV5-4 to TRBJ2-7; TRBD2 matches 9 bases. This CDR3 is 15 amino acids long. CDR1 is SGHNT, CDR2 YYREEE, per germline (reference sequence). The V and J ends lost 0 bases and 6 bases, in that order; junction bases with no gene match: 7. This CDR3 reads CASSLEKRGAREQYF. CDR3 DNA sequence: TGTGCCAGCAGCTTGGAGAAGCGGGGGGCTCGCGAGCAGTACTTC.

This clone was counted a single time. The V call is TRBV9, the J call TRBJ1-1, with D uncertain. Germline V gene lookup returns CDR1 SGDLS and CDR2 YYNGEE. Trimming stripped 0 bases from V and 2 bases from J, with 11 bases between. The CDR3 extends over 15 amino acids. CDR3 sequence: CASSVAIRVNTEAFF. The CDR3 DNA follows: TGTGCCAGCAGCGTAGCGATCCGGGTTAACACTGAAGCTTTCTTT. Full variable domain (outside the CDR3, taken from reference TRBV9 and TRBJ1-1): DSGVTQTPKHLITATGQRVTLRCSPRSGDLSVYWYQQSLDQGLQFLIQYYNGEERAKGNILERFSAQQFPDLHSELNLSSLELGDSALYFCASSVAIRVNTEAFFGQGTRLTVV.

The rearrangement links TRBV20-1 to TRBJ1-1, with a weak D call TRBD1 (5 bases). V shed 5 bases and J shed 9 bases, with 13 bases lying between them. This CDR3 has 11 residues. The germline CDR1 and CDR2 sequences are DFQATT and SNEGSKA (reference sequence). CDR3 nucleotide sequence: TGCAGTGCTCCCGGCAGGGCCCAAGCTTTCTTT. Its protein is CSAPGRAQAFF.

The V and J genes are TRBV28 and TRBJ1-1; D is undetermined. The CDR3 length is 16 residues. CDR1 MDHEN and CDR2 SYDVKM come from the germline V gene. V lost 5 bases and J 0 bases, leaving 16 bases between the germline ends. CDR3 coding DNA: TGTGCCAGCAGTCCAACCGGCAGGCCCATGAACACTGAAGCTTTCTTT. Amino acid sequence: CASSPTGRPMNTEAFF.

This chain connects TRBV5-1 to TRBJ1-1; D is ambiguous. Germline assignment: CDR1 SGHRS and CDR2 YFSETQ. The V end lost 3 bases, the J end lost 2 bases, and 8 bases lay between the germline ends. The CDR3 is 13 residues long. The CDR3 loop reads CASSYNLNTEAFF. In DNA form, the CDR3 reads TGCGCCAGCAGCTACAATTTAAACACTGAAGCTTTCTTT.

The chain couples TRBV27 to TRBJ1-2; 8 bases map to TRBD1. The ends lost 3 bases at V and 3 bases at J; junction bases unmatched: 12. Germline V CDR1 and CDR2: MNHEY, SMNVEV (reference sequence). The CDR3 is 17 residues long. CDR3: CASSFGGRAGGDYGYTF. The CDR3 DNA reads as TGTGCCAGCAGTTTTGGTGGTCGGGCAGGGGGCGACTATGGCTACACCTTC.

The chain couples TRBV30 to TRBJ1-1, with D tentatively TRBD1 (5 bases). The CDR3 contains 13 residues. The germline V gene encodes CDR1 GTSNPN and CDR2 SVGIG (reference sequence). V was cut by 7 bases and J by 0 bases, with 12 bases left in between. The CDR3 loop is CALNRDLNTEAFF. CDR3 sequence (DNA): TGTGCCTTAAACCGGGACTTGAACACTGAAGCTTTCTTT.

The V and J genes are TRBV6-1 and TRBJ2-3, with D perhaps being TRBD1 or TRBD2 (5 bases each). Germline V gene data show CDR1 as MNHNS and CDR2 as SASEGT. V lost 4 bases to trimming and J lost 2 bases, with 16 bases between them. CDR3 length: 16 amino acids. In DNA, the CDR3 is TGTGCCAGCAGTGGATGGGACCCTTCAACCACAGATACGCAGTATTTT. The encoded protein is CASSGWDPSTTDTQYF.

V and J are TRBV15 and TRBJ2-4; a weak D match, TRBD2 (5 bases). The CDR3 sequence is 14 residues long. The ends were cut back, 5 bases at V and 9 bases at J, with 17 bases in the middle. The germline gives CDR1 LNHNV, CDR2 YYDKDF (reference sequence). The CDR3 region has the DNA TGTGCCACCAGCCACCTTCTAGCAGGAGGCATTCAGTACTTC. It codes for CATSHLLAGGIQYF.

V and J are TRBV27 and TRBJ1-3; 8 bases align to TRBD1. The CDR3 covers 19 residues. The germline gives CDR1 MNHEY, CDR2 SMNVEV (reference sequence). V shed 4 bases and J 0 bases; nucleotides not matched to a gene: 14. The CDR3: CASSSYPIPTGDSGNTIYF. The CDR3 DNA is TGTGCCAGCAGTTCCTACCCTATACCGACAGGGGACTCTGGAAACACCATATATTTT.

Here the CDR3 DNA reads TGTGCCAGCAGCGTGGAGTACGACTACAATGAGCAGTTCTTC. It translates to CASSVEYDYNEQFF. The chain uses TRBV11-2 and TRBJ2-1; D not resolved. Germline CDR1 is SGHAT and CDR2 is FQNNGV. The CDR3 contains 14 residues. The V end lost 5 bases, the J end lost 3 bases, and 11 bases lay between the germline ends.

V and J are TRBV15 and TRBJ2-1; D call uncertain. V lost 4 bases and J lost 7, with 11 bases in between. The CDR3 loop spans 13 amino acids. Per the germline V gene, CDR1 is LNHNV and CDR2 is YYDKDF (reference sequence). The CDR3 nucleotides read TGTGCCACCAGCAAGGACCCCATAAATGAGCAGTTCTTC. This translates into CATSKDPINEQFF.

The DNA of the CDR3 is TGTGCCAGCAGCTTCGGGGGGGACAGTAAAGCTTTCTTT. The encoded protein is CASSFGGDSKAFF. The V gene is TRBV5-8, the J gene TRBJ1-1; 7 bases map to TRBD1. With V trimmed by 2 bases and J by 9 bases, 7 bases remained unmatched. The CDR3 is made up of 13 amino acids. Germline CDR1 is SGHTS and CDR2 is YDEGEE.

This chain links TRBV11-2 with TRBJ2-5; D unclear. CDR1 SGHAT and CDR2 FQNNGV come from the germline V gene. The CDR3 sequence is 14 residues long. The ends were cut back, 1 base at V and 7 bases at J, with 13 bases in the middle. CDR3 loop: CASSLASGVWTQYF. CDR3 in DNA: TGTGCCAGCAGCTTAGCCTCAGGCGTGTGGACCCAGTACTTC.